Each of the 17 T cell receptor beta chains below was sequenced from the same sample in a study of Ad26.COV2.S vaccination and SARS-CoV-2 variants. Sequencing used immunoSEQ multiplex PCR; TCRdb keeps in-frame clones, though not all of them. Among a few hundred thousand clones listed, roughly 90% were seen once. The treatment was: approximately 18 received Ad26.COV2.S at low or high dose, single or two shots; roughly 5 received placebo; per-sample allocation not given. Sampling occurred on day 63 after the first vaccine or placebo injection. The input for sequencing was peripheral blood, taken in a trial of Ad26.COV2.S vaccine versus placebo. These receptors were taken from a person between 18 and 65 years old who received the Ad26.COV2.S COVID-19 vaccine or a placebo.

J is TRBJ2-7 and V is TRBV5-6, with a tentative D call TRBD2 (5 bases). The germline gives CDR1 SGHDT, CDR2 YYEEEE. Trimming removed 2 bases at V and 0 bases at J, with 12 bases between. This CDR3 contains 15 residues. CDR3 bases: TGTGCCAGCAGCTTTTTGGTCGGGGACTCCTACGAGCAGTACTTC. This codes for CASSFLVGDSYEQYF. Looking up the rest from reference TRBV5-6 and TRBJ2-7 gives the full variable domain: DAGVTQSPTHLIKTRGQQVTLRCSPKSGHDTVSWYQQALGQGPQFIFQYYEEEERQRGNFPDRFSGHQFPNYSSELNVNALLLGDSALYLCASSFLVGDSYEQYFGPGTRLTVT.

This chain connects TRBV7-6 to TRBJ2-2; 9 nucleotides agree with TRBD1. In germline, CDR1 is SGHVS, CDR2 FNYEAQ. This CDR3 contains 16 residues. V was pared by 6 bases and J by 6 bases, with 11 bases of the junction left unmatched. DNA for the CDR3: TGTGCCAGCAGGCCTACAGGGGGCGAATATTCCGGGGAGCTGTTTTTT. Protein product: CASRPTGGEYSGELFF.

The chain employs TRBV6-2 or TRBV6-3 and TRBJ2-7; 9 bases line up with TRBD1. The junction had 6 bases not matched to a gene; V was cut back by 4 bases and J by 5 bases. Germline-derived CDR1 and CDR2 are MNHEY and SVGEGT. CDR3 length: 14 residues. CDR3 protein: CASSSRDRDHEQYF. DNA of the CDR3: TGTGCCAGCAGTTCCCGGGACAGGGACCACGAGCAGTACTTC.

The chain combines TRBV11-2 with TRBJ1-3; D unclear. Germline loops: CDR1 SGHAT, CDR2 FQNNGV. The CDR3 spans 15 residues. V lost 5 bases, J lost 2 bases, and 13 bases lay in between. The CDR3 coding sequence is TGTGCCAGCAGCCCCGGAGGCGTAACTGGAAACACCATATATTTT. Translated: CASSPGGVTGNTIYF.

The V call is TRBV2, the J call TRBJ1-1; perhaps TRBD1 as D (5 bases). Trimming took 8 bases from V and 3 from J, leaving 19 bases between them. In germline, CDR1 is SNHLY, CDR2 FYNNEI. The CDR3 runs to 15 residues. The CDR3 nucleotides are TGTGCCAGCCATTGGGGGTCGGGCAGCCACACTGAAGCTTTCTTT. This gives the protein CASHWGSGSHTEAFF.

The chain is built from TRBV18 and TRBJ1-5; the D gene is possibly TRBD1 (6 bases). This CDR3 is 15 amino acids long. Per the germline V gene, CDR1 is KGHSH and CDR2 is LQKENI. Trimming took 6 bases from V and 1 from J, leaving 13 bases between them. CDR3 nucleotides: TGTGCCAGCTCGTACGGGACACACAGCAATCAGCCCCAGCATTTT. Protein sequence: CASSYGTHSNQPQHF. Full variable domain (rest looked up from reference TRBV18 and TRBJ1-5): NAGVMQNPRHLVRRRGQEARLRCSPMKGHSHVYWYRQLPEEGLKFMVYLQKENIIDESGMPKERFSAEFPKEGPSILRIQQVVRGDSAAYFCASSYGTHSNQPQHFGDGTRLSIL.

The V gene is TRBV29-1, the J gene TRBJ2-3, with 7 bases aligning to TRBD2. The CDR3 spans 16 residues. CDR1 is SQVTM and CDR2 is ANQGSEA in the germline V gene. Trimming at V came to 3 bases and at J to 4 bases, leaving 13 bases not matched to a gene. The CDR3 sequence: CSVDSVRLAGADTQYF. In DNA, the CDR3 is TGCAGCGTTGATTCGGTCCGACTAGCCGGGGCAGATACGCAGTATTTT.

CDR3 protein: CASSAGFPGQGNQPQHF. The DNA for the CDR3 is TGTGCCAGCAGTGCGGGATTCCCGGGACAGGGGAATCAGCCCCAGCATTTT. The genes are TRBV6-1 and TRBJ1-5, with 10 bases lining up with TRBD1. The CDR3 covers 17 residues. Germline lookup yields CDR1 MNHNS and CDR2 SASEGT. V dropped 4 bases and J dropped 4; count of bases not matched to a gene: 10.

V and J are TRBV6-6 and TRBJ2-7, with 7 bases lining up with TRBD1. Germline V lookup: CDR1 MNHNY, CDR2 SVGAGI (reference sequence). Trimming removed 6 bases from V and 3 bases from J; junction bases left unmatched: 2. The CDR3 loop spans 12 amino acids. This chain's CDR3 is CASRRDSYEQYV. CDR3 coding DNA: TGTGCCAGCAGAAGGGACAGCTACGAGCAGTACGTC.

The chain uses TRBV6-5 and TRBJ1-3; perhaps TRBD1 as D (6 bases). This CDR3 is built from 15 residues. V was cut by 7 bases and J by 1 base, with 14 bases left in between. The germline gives CDR1 MNHEY, CDR2 SVGAGI. The CDR3 loop reads CASTGLGASGNTIYF. CDR3 DNA sequence: TGTGCCAGCACTGGGTTGGGGGCATCTGGAAACACCATATATTTT.

The rearrangement links TRBV6-5 to TRBJ2-7; 8 positions agree with TRBD1. The CDR3 covers 14 residues. V trimming: 6 bases; J trimming: 5 bases; junction bases outside the gene matches: 9. Germline V gene lookup returns CDR1 MNHEY and CDR2 SVGAGI. CDR3 protein: CASSLIRGRDEQYF. The CDR3 DNA reads TGTGCCAGCAGCCTGATCAGGGGGCGAGACGAGCAGTACTTC.

V gene TRBV14 combines with J gene TRBJ1-5; possibly TRBD1 for D (5 bases). Per the germline V gene, CDR1 is SGHDN and CDR2 is FVKESK. This CDR3 region has 14 residues. The V gene lost 0 bases and the J gene lost 4 bases, with 7 bases spanning the gap. The DNA for the CDR3 is TGTGCCAGCAGCCAAGAGGGGGTAAATCAGCCCCAGCATTTT. Translation gives CASSQEGVNQPQHF.

V gene TRBV7-9 combines with J gene TRBJ2-1; TRBD2 matches at 12 bases. The CDR3 runs to 13 residues. CDR1 is SEHNR and CDR2 is FQNEAQ in the germline V gene (reference sequence). The V gene end was trimmed by 0 bases and the J gene end by 14 bases; junction bases not matched to a gene: 2. CDR3 loop: CASSLATSGREFF. The CDR3 nucleotides are TGTGCCAGCAGCTTAGCGACTAGCGGGAGAGAGTTCTTC.

The chain joins TRBV7-8 to TRBJ2-2; possible D gene TRBD1, 6 bases. CDR1 and CDR2 from the germline V gene are SGHVS and FQNEAQ. Trimming removed 5 bases from V and 1 base from J, with 20 bases in between. The CDR3 length is 18 residues. DNA for the CDR3: TGTGCCAGCAGCCATCGGTGGTTTAAAGGGGGGAACACCGGGGAGCTGTTTTTT. It specifies CASSHRWFKGGNTGELFF. The full variable domain, with the rest looked up from reference TRBV7-8 and TRBJ2-2, is GAGVSQSPRYKVAKRGQDVALRCDPISGHVSLFWYQQALGQGPEFLTYFQNEAQLDKSGLPSDRFFAERPEGSVSTLKIQRTQQEDSAVYLCASSHRWFKGGNTGELFFGEGSRLTVL.

The rearrangement links TRBV5-1 to TRBJ1-1, with 7 nucleotides matching TRBD1. V lost 3 bases and J lost 1; bases outside the gene matches: 6. The CDR3 totals 15 residues. Germline assignment: CDR1 SGHRS and CDR2 YFSETQ. CDR3 sequence: CASSYYPGGNTEAFF. In nucleotides, the CDR3 is TGCGCCAGCAGCTACTATCCAGGGGGGAACACTGAAGCTTTCTTT.

The CDR3 region has the DNA TGTGCCAGCAGCTTAGTGCGGATGGGGAAACCACAGGAGCCCTACGAGCAGTACTTC. It yields the protein CASSLVRMGKPQEPYEQYF. This chain connects TRBV7-2 to TRBJ2-7; tentative D call: TRBD1 (5 bases). V lost 1 base and J lost 2, with 24 bases in between. Germline-derived CDR1 and CDR2 are SGHTA and FQGNSA. The CDR3 length is 19 residues.

V is TRBV5-6 and J is TRBJ1-1; the D is unclear. Germline CDR1 and CDR2: SGHDT and YYEEEE. The CDR3 totals 16 residues. The V end lost 0 bases, the J end lost 1 base, and 13 bases lay between the germline ends. The CDR3 loop reads CASSLAGRQKNTEAFF. The CDR3 DNA follows: TGTGCCAGCAGCTTGGCCGGTCGGCAAAAGAACACTGAAGCTTTCTTT.